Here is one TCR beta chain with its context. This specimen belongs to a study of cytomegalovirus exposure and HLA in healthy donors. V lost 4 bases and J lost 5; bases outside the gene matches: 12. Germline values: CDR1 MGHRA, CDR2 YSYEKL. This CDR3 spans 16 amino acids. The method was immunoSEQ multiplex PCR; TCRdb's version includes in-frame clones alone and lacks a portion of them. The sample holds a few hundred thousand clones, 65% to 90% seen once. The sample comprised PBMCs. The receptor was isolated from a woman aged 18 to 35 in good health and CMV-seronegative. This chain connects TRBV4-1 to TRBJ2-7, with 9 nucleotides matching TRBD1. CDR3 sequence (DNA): TGCGCCAGCAGCCCCAGCCCCACAGGGGGCCTGAACGAGCAGTACTTC. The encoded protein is CASSPSPTGGLNEQYF.